The 14 T cell receptor beta chains presented below share a single source sample, sequenced in a study of T cell repertoires in cytomegalovirus infection. TCRdb itself ran the reads through MiXCR, one entry per CDR3 protein. Of tens of thousands of distinct CDR3 sequences in the sample, around 20% were seen once. These receptors lack a known antigen. The input for sequencing was CD8+ T cells from cultured PBMCs, taken from culture after CMV antigen stimulation. Receptor source: a human donor in good health (CMV status not recorded). Some clones in this sample may be carry-over from other donors' samples.

This clonotype has more than one count but fewer than ten. The rearrangement links TRBV6-6 to TRBJ2-7; 10 bases are a match to TRBD1. The trim removed 6 bases at V and 2 bases at J, leaving 7 bases unmatched. The length of the CDR3 is 15 residues. CDR1 MNHNY and CDR2 SVGAGI come from the germline V gene (reference sequence). This CDR3 reads CASRPGTGVAYEQYF. CDR3 in DNA: TGTGCCAGCAGACCCGGGACAGGGGTCGCCTACGAGCAGTACTTC.

A few counts support this clonotype. The chain couples TRBV7-7 to TRBJ1-1; D gene uncertain. The germline V gene encodes CDR1 SSHAT and CDR2 FNYEAQ (reference sequence). This CDR3 has 14 amino acids. Trimming left V 7 bases short and J 3 bases short, with 15 bases between. CDR3 DNA sequence: TGTGCCAGCACCCGCGGAGGCAGCCACACTGAAGCTTTCTTT. This codes for CASTRGGSHTEAFF.

The chain is built from TRBV7-9 and TRBJ1-4; weak D call: TRBD1 (6 bases). Trimming took 9 bases from V and 7 from J, leaving 18 bases between them. The CDR3 extends over 14 amino acids. Germline CDR1 SEHNR, CDR2 FQNEAQ (reference sequence). The CDR3 reads CARLGGGVCEKLFF. CDR3 nucleotide sequence: TGTGCCAGGCTGGGGGGGGGCGTCTGTGAAAAACTGTTTTTT.

This clonotype was seen ten or more times. The chain combines TRBV7-9 with TRBJ2-4, with 8 bases lining up with TRBD1. The CDR3 spans 15 residues. J lost 3 bases, V lost 5 bases, and 6 bases had no gene match. Germline V gene lookup returns CDR1 SEHNR and CDR2 FQNEAQ (reference sequence). Here the CDR3 DNA reads TGTGCCAGCAGCCCGCAGGGGGCTTACAAAAACATTCAGTACTTC. Encoded protein: CASSPQGAYKNIQYF.

The genes are TRBV4-1 and TRBJ2-7, with TRBD1 matching over 7 bases. Losses at the gene ends were 0 bases for V and 2 bases for J; bases not matched to a gene: 7. CDR1 is MGHRA, CDR2 YSYEKL, per germline. The CDR3 runs 16 residues. The CDR3: CASSQEGTVPTYEQYF. The CDR3 DNA reads as TGCGCCAGCAGCCAAGAAGGGACAGTCCCAACCTACGAGCAGTACTTC.

The chain joins TRBV4-1 to TRBJ2-3; D gene unclear. Germline-derived CDR1 and CDR2 are MGHRA and YSYEKL. The CDR3 extends over 12 amino acids. Trimming cost V 0 bases and J 12 bases, with 10 bases left between them. CDR3 residues: CASSQDGGSQYF. CDR3 coding DNA: TGCGCCAGCAGCCAAGATGGCGGCTCCCAGTATTTT.

The gene calls are TRBV4-1 and TRBJ1-5, with D maybe TRBD1 (5 bases). V was pared by 4 bases and J by 7 bases, with 11 bases between. CDR1 is MGHRA and CDR2 is YSYEKL in the germline V gene. The CDR3 is made up of 13 amino acids. As DNA, the CDR3 is TGCGCCAGCAGCCCGGGGGGGATACAGCCCCAGCATTTT. Translation gives CASSPGGIQPQHF.

The chain links TRBV6-2 or TRBV6-3 to TRBJ2-1, with 9 bases identical to TRBD2. CDR3 length equals 18 residues. CDR1 and CDR2 from the germline V gene are MNHEY and SVGEGT. With V trimmed by 4 bases and J by 8 bases, 18 bases remained unmatched. In DNA form, the CDR3 reads TGTGCCAGCAGTTTCCAACCGGCGGGTGGTCAGCGGGAGGATGAGCAGTTCTTC. Amino acid sequence: CASSFQPAGGQREDEQFF.

This clonotype turned up a few times. This rearrangement joins TRBV19 to TRBJ2-6, with D unclear. The CDR3 extends over 15 amino acids. Between the trimmed V and J ends, which lost 5 bases and 3 bases, there was a span of 11 bases. The germline V gene has CDR1 LNHDA and CDR2 SQIVND (reference sequence). The CDR3 spells CASSPIRDGANVLTF. CDR3 DNA sequence: TGTGCCAGTAGTCCGATAAGGGATGGGGCCAACGTCCTGACTTTC.

This clonotype was counted between two and nine times. The chain links TRBV12-3 or TRBV12-4 to TRBJ1-2; D remains ambiguous. V dropped 6 bases and J dropped 12 bases, with 20 bases sitting between them. The CDR3 is made up of 13 amino acids. The CDR3 here is CASSPGGNLRNTF. In nucleotides, the CDR3 is TGTGCCAGCAGCCCAGGCGGAAATCTAAGGAACACCTTC.

This clonotype was recorded a few times. V is TRBV7-2 and J is TRBJ2-3, with D possibly TRBD2 on 6 matching bases. Trimming removed 5 bases from V and 4 bases from J, with 22 bases in between. The CDR3 is 17 amino acids. Germline V gene lookup returns CDR1 SGHTA and CDR2 FQGNSA. CDR3 amino acids: CASSDGGAGSRADTQYF. DNA for the CDR3: TGTGCCAGCAGCGACGGCGGGGCGGGATCCCGGGCAGATACGCAGTATTTT. The variable domain in full, with the rest retrieved from reference TRBV7-2 and TRBJ2-3, is GAGVSQSPSNKVTEKGKDVELRCDPISGHTALYWYRQSLGQGLEFLIYFQGNSAPDKSGLPSDRFSAERTGGSVSTLTIQRTQQEDSAVYLCASSDGGAGSRADTQYFGPGTRLTVL.

CDR3 nucleotide sequence: TGTGCCACCAGTGGTGACAGGGGTGTTGGCTACACCTTC. Its protein is CATSGDRGVGYTF. The gene calls are TRBV15 and TRBJ1-2; TRBD1 matches 8 bases. With 6 bases clipped from V and 7 bases from J, the junction kept 7 bases outside the gene matches. The germline gives CDR1 LNHNV, CDR2 YYDKDF (reference sequence). The CDR3 is 13 amino acids.

The V gene is TRBV27, the J gene TRBJ2-3; 11 bases are shared with TRBD2. Germline CDR1 and CDR2: MNHEY and SMNVEV (reference sequence). Trimming took 4 bases from V and 2 from J; bases not matched to a gene: 14. There are 19 residues in the CDR3. The CDR3 here is CASSSPGTSGTYLTDTQYF. CDR3 DNA: TGTGCCAGCAGTTCCCCCGGGACTAGCGGTACTTACCTCACAGATACGCAGTATTTT.

J is TRBJ1-1 and V is TRBV6-1; no reliable D call. Germline CDR1 is MNHNS and CDR2 is SASEGT. This CDR3 is built from 14 residues. V lost 2 bases and J 4 bases, leaving 11 bases between the germline ends. Written as DNA, the CDR3 is TGTGCCAGCAGTGAATTGCAGGTGGTCACTGAAGCTTTCTTT. It yields the protein CASSELQVVTEAFF.